The next 18 T cell receptor beta chains were all read from a single sample in a study of cytomegalovirus exposure and HLA in healthy donors (TCRdb year 2017). Libraries came from the immunoSEQ multiplex PCR assay. The clones in this table, taken by TCRdb from immuneACCESS, are in-frame only. Not every clone is retained; where verified, under half of the shortfall comes from an unresolved V gene, and the cause of the rest is unknown. This sample lists roughly 150,000 clones; 70% to 90% were detected once. Around 6% of the sample belongs to the ten largest clones. Specimen: PBMCs. The receptor source for this set is a woman aged 25 to 39 in good health and CMV-seronegative.

The V call is TRBV19, the J call TRBJ2-6; TRBD1 agrees at 7 bases. After removal of 8 bases from V and 2 bases from J, the junction contained 3 bases not matched to a gene. CDR3 length: 14 residues. The germline V gene has CDR1 LNHDA and CDR2 SQIVND (reference sequence). CDR3 in DNA: TGTGCCAGTCGCGACAGGGCTGGGGCCAACGTCCTGACTTTC. Its translation: CASRDRAGANVLTF.

This rearrangement joins TRBV19 to TRBJ1-4; maybe TRBD1 (5 bases). This CDR3 has 14 residues. V was cut by 2 bases and J by 6 bases, with 10 bases left in between. Germline V gives CDR1 LNHDA, CDR2 SQIVND (reference sequence). The CDR3 loop reads CASSIPGIDEKLFF. The CDR3 DNA sequence: TGTGCCAGTAGTATACCAGGGATCGATGAAAAACTGTTTTTT.

This clone was found once. The gene calls are TRBV9 and TRBJ1-2, with D possibly TRBD1 on 5 matching bases. From germline, CDR1 is SGDLS and CDR2 YYNGEE. The CDR3 has 16 amino acids. Between the trimmed V and J ends, which lost 3 bases and 6 bases, there was a span of 21 bases. The CDR3 DNA is TGTGCCAGCAGCGGTGGGGGGGGACCCCCATCGGATGGCTACACCTTC. It codes for CASSGGGGPPSDGYTF.

Here the CDR3 DNA reads TGTGCCAGCAAGCGGAGCCTTAGCACAGATACGCAGTATTTT. Amino acids: CASKRSLSTDTQYF. The chain recombines TRBV11-2 with TRBJ2-3, with D possibly TRBD2 on 5 matching bases. Per the germline V gene, CDR1 is SGHAT and CDR2 is FQNNGV. The CDR3 loop spans 14 amino acids. V lost 7 bases to trimming and J lost 0 bases, with 11 bases between them.

This clone occurred once. As DNA, the CDR3 is TGTGCCAGCAGCCGAGCGCCATCCCAAGAGACCCAGTACTTC. It is translated as CASSRAPSQETQYF. This chain joins TRBV5-4 and TRBJ2-5, with unresolved D. Per the germline V gene, CDR1 is SGHNT and CDR2 is YYREEE (reference sequence). The CDR3 runs to 14 residues. With 4 bases removed from V and 1 base from J, the gap between germline ends came to 11 bases.

The chain combines TRBV7-2 with TRBJ2-5, with D possibly TRBD1 on 6 matching bases. Per the germline V gene, CDR1 is SGHTA and CDR2 is FQGNSA. V lost 1 base, J lost 5 bases, and 17 bases lay in between. The CDR3 loop spans 16 amino acids. For the CDR3, the DNA is TGTGCCAGCAGCTTAGAGACGGGACATGTTATGGAGACCCAGTACTTC. It yields the protein CASSLETGHVMETQYF.

The chain employs TRBV29-1 and TRBJ2-3, with D possibly TRBD1 on 6 matching bases. CDR3 length: 15 amino acids. CDR1 and CDR2 (germline): SQVTM, ANQGSEA. Trimming removed 7 bases from V and 5 bases from J, with 22 bases in between. CDR3 amino acids: CSALRGTQPGDTQYF. The CDR3 bases are TGCAGCGCCTTGAGGGGGACCCAGCCCGGAGATACGCAGTATTTT.

This clone was counted a few times. The chain employs TRBV6-1 and TRBJ2-3; the match to TRBD2 covers 11 bases. Looked up from germline, CDR1 is MNHNS and CDR2 is SASEGT. V lost 3 bases to trimming and J lost 6 bases; unmatched junction nucleotides: 11. This CDR3 comprises 17 residues. The DNA of the CDR3 is TGTGCCAGCAGTGACGTTCCCGGGACTAGCGGAGGGGATACGCAGTATTTT. This gives the protein CASSDVPGTSGGDTQYF.

The CDR3 spells CASSLLAGGPLEQFF. CDR3 sequence (DNA): TGTGCCAGCAGCTTACTAGCGGGGGGGCCGCTTGAGCAGTTCTTC. The chain has TRBV7-2 and TRBJ2-1, with 12 bases lining up with TRBD2. The CDR3 is 15 residues long. Looked up from germline, CDR1 is SGHTA and CDR2 is FQGNSA. Trimming took 2 bases from V and 9 from J; bases not matched to a gene: 5.

V usage is TRBV28 and J usage is TRBJ2-5, with 9 bases identical to TRBD1. With 5 bases clipped from V and 5 bases from J, the junction kept 12 bases outside the gene matches. The V gene's germline CDR1 is MDHEN and CDR2 SYDVKM. The CDR3 sequence is 16 residues long. The CDR3 spells CASSPSGTGGRETQYF. As DNA, the CDR3 is TGTGCCAGCAGTCCGTCCGGAACAGGGGGCAGGGAGACCCAGTACTTC.

The chain employs TRBV9 and TRBJ2-5, with a possible D match to TRBD2 (6 bases). CDR3 length: 16 amino acids. Germline CDR1 reads SGDLS; CDR2 reads YYNGEE. Trimming took 3 bases from V and 1 from J, leaving 16 bases between them. CDR3 region: CASSERPWDFQETQYF. The CDR3 coding sequence is TGTGCCAGCAGCGAGCGACCGTGGGACTTCCAAGAGACCCAGTACTTC.

CDR3 bases: TGTGCCAGCCGAGGCCGGGGAAGCAATCAGCCCCAGCATTTT. It yields the protein CASRGRGSNQPQHF. The chain recombines TRBV27 with TRBJ1-5; no reliable D call. The ends were cut back, 8 bases at V and 1 base at J, with 12 bases in the middle. The CDR3 is made up of 14 amino acids. Germline V gene sequence: CDR1 MNHEY, CDR2 SMNVEV (reference sequence).

The chain joins TRBV9 to TRBJ2-3; D possibly corresponds to TRBD1 (6 bases). CDR1 and CDR2 (germline): SGDLS, YYNGEE. Trimming took off 3 bases at V and 0 bases at J, with 11 bases between the two ends. The CDR3 has 15 residues. For the CDR3, the DNA is TGTGCCAGCAGCGCACAGACAGGTAGCACAGATACGCAGTATTTT. As protein: CASSAQTGSTDTQYF.

The rearrangement uses TRBV4-3 and TRBJ1-2; D is possibly TRBD1 (5 bases). Trimming left V 0 bases short and J 5 bases short, with 13 bases between. CDR3 length: 15 residues. Germline V gives CDR1 LGHNA, CDR2 YSLEER. CDR3 loop: CASSQDVTANYGYTF. CDR3 coding DNA: TGCGCCAGCAGCCAAGATGTGACAGCGAATTATGGCTACACCTTC.

This chain uses TRBV5-4 with TRBJ2-7; TRBD1 aligns across 8 bases. Per germline, CDR1 SGHNT and CDR2 YYREEE (reference sequence). V dropped 3 bases and J dropped 4; count of bases not matched to a gene: 9. The CDR3 sequence is 15 residues long. CDR3 in DNA: TGTGCCAGCAGCTGGACCGGGACAGGAACATACGAGCAGTACTTC. Its protein product is CASSWTGTGTYEQYF.

The chain couples TRBV11-2 to TRBJ2-7; tentative D call: TRBD1 (7 bases). The CDR3 spans 16 residues. CDR1 and CDR2 (germline): SGHAT, FQNNGV. Trimming removed 4 bases at V and 2 bases at J, with 18 bases between. CDR3 coding DNA: TGTGCCAGCAGCTGGGCAACAGGGGAGGAAACCTACGAGCAGTACTTC. Encoded protein: CASSWATGEETYEQYF.

The genes are TRBV7-3 and TRBJ2-1; D not resolved. V was shortened by 0 bases and J by 0 bases, with 9 bases between the two germline ends. Germline V gives CDR1 SGHTA, CDR2 FQGTGA. The CDR3 extends over 16 amino acids. Here the CDR3 DNA reads TGTGCCAGCAGCTTAACAGGGAAAAGCTCCTACAATGAGCAGTTCTTC. This gives the protein CASSLTGKSSYNEQFF.

This clone was seen only once. The rearrangement links TRBV7-9 to TRBJ1-1; D is perhaps TRBD1 (5 bases). Germline CDR1 is SEHNR and CDR2 is FQNEAQ (reference sequence). This CDR3 region has 17 residues. Trimming pared 1 base from V and 6 bases from J, leaving 21 bases between. The CDR3 loop reads CASSLVPSTVRYPEAFF. CDR3 nucleotides: TGTGCCAGCAGCTTAGTACCTTCGACAGTTCGTTATCCTGAAGCTTTCTTT.